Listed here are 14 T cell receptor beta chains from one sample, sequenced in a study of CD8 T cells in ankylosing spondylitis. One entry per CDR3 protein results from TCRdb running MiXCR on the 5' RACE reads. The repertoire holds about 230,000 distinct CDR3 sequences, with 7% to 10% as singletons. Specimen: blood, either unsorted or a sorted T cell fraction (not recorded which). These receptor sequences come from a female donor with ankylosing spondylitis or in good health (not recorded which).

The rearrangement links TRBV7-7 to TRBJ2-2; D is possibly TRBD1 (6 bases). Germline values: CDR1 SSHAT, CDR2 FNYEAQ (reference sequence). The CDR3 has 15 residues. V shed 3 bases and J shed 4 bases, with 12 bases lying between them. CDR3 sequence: CASSFGQFGTGELFF. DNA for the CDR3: TGTGCCAGCAGCTTCGGACAGTTTGGCACCGGGGAGCTGTTTTTT.

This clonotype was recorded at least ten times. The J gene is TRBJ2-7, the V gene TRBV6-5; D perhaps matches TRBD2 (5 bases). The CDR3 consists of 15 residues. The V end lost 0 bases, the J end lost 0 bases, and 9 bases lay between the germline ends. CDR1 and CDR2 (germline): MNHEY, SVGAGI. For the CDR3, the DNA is TGTGCCAGCAGTTACTCTGCGGGCCGCTCCTACGAGCAGTACTTC. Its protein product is CASSYSAGRSYEQYF.

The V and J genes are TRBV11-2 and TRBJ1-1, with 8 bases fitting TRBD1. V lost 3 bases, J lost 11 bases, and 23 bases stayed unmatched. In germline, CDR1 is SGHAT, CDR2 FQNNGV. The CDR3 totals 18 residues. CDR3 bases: TGTGCCAGCAGCTTGGGACGTCGGACAGGGCTAGATAGAAGAGGGGCTTTCTTT. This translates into CASSLGRRTGLDRRGAFF.

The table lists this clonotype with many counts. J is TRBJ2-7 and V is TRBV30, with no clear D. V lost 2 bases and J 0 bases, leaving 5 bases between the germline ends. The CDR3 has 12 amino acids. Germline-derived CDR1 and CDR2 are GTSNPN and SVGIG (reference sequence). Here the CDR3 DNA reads TGTGCCTGGAGTCGGATCTCCTACGAGCAGTACTTC. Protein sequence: CAWSRISYEQYF.

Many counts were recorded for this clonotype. The CDR3 here is CASSRVQGRGGYTF. The CDR3 bases are TGTGCCAGCAGCCGGGTTCAGGGGCGCGGAGGCTACACCTTC. V usage is TRBV7-2 and J usage is TRBJ1-2; weak D call: TRBD1 (6 bases). V lost 5 bases and J 8 bases, leaving 18 bases between the germline ends. Per the germline V gene, CDR1 is SGHTA and CDR2 is FQGNSA. The CDR3 contains 14 residues.

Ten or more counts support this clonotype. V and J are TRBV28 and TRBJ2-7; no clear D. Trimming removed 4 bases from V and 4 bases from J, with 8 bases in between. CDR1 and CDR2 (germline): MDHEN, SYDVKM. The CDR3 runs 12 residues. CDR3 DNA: TGTGCCAGCAGTTCATCTCAGTACGAGCAGTACTTC. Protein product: CASSSSQYEQYF.

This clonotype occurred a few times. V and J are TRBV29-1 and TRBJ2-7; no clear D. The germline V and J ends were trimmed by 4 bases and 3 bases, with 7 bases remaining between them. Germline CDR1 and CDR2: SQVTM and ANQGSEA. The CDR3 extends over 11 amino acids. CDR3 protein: CSVGRLYEQYF. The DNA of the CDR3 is TGCAGCGTTGGCAGGCTCTACGAGCAGTACTTC.

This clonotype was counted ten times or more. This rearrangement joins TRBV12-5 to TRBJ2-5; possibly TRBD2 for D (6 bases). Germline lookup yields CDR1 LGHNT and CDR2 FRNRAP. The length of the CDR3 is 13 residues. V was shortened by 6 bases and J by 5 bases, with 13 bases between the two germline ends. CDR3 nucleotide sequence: TGTGCTAGTGGACCCCGGGAGAAGGAGACCCAGTACTTC. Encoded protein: CASGPREKETQYF. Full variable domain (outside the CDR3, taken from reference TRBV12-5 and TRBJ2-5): DARVTQTPRHKVTEMGQEVTMRCQPILGHNTVFWYRQTMMQGLELLAYFRNRAPLDDSGMPKDRFSAEMPDATLATLKIQPSEPRDSAVYFCASGPREKETQYFGPGTRLLVL.

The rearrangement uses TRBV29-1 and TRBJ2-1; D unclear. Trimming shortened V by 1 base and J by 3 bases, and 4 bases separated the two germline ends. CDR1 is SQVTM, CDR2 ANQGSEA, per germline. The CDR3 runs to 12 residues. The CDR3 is CSVEGSYNEQFF. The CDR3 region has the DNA TGCAGCGTTGAAGGCAGCTACAATGAGCAGTTCTTC.

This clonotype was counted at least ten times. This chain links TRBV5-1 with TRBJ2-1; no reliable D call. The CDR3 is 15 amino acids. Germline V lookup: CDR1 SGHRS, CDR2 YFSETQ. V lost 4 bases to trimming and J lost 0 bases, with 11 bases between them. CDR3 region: CASSPQQGSYNEQFF. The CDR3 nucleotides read TGCGCCAGCAGCCCCCAACAAGGCTCCTACAATGAGCAGTTCTTC.

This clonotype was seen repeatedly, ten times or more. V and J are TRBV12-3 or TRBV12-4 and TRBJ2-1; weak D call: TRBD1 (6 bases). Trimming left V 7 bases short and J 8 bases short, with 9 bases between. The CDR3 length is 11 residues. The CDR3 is CASKQGYEQFF. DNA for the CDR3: TGTGCCAGCAAACAGGGCTATGAGCAGTTCTTC.

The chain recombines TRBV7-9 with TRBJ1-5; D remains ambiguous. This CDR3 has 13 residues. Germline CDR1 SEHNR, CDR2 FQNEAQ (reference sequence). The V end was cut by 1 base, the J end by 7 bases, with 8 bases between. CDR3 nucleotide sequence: TGTGCCAGCAGCTTAGGTTGGGAACAGCCCCAGCATTTT. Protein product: CASSLGWEQPQHF.

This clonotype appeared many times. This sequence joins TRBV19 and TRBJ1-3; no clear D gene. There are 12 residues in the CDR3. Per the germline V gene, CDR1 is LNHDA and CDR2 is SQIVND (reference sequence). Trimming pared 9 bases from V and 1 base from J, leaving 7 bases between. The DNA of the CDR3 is TGTGCCAGCGAGTCGTCTGGAAACACCATATATTTT. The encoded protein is CASESSGNTIYF.

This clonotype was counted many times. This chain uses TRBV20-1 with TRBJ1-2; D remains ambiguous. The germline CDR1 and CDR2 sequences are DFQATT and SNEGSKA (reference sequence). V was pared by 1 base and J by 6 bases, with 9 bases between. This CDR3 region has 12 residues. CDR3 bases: TGCAGTGCTAGAGCCTCGTCAGATGGCTACACCTTC. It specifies CSARASSDGYTF.